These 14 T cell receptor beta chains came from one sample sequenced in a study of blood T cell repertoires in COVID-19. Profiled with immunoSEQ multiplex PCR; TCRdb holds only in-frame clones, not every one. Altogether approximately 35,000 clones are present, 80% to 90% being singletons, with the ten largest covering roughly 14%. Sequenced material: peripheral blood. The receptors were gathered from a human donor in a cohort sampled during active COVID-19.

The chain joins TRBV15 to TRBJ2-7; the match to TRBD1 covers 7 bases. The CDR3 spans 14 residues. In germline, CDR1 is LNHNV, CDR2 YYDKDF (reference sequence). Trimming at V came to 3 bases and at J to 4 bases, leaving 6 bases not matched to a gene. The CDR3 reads CATSSHRGRYEQYF. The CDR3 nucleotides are TGTGCCACCAGCAGCCACAGGGGAAGGTACGAGCAGTACTTC. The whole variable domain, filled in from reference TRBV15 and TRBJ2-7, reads DAMVIQNPRYQVTQFGKPVTLSCSQTLNHNVMYWYQQKSSQAPKLLFHYYDKDFNNEADTPDNFQSRRPNTSFCFLDIRSPGLGDTAMYLCATSSHRGRYEQYFGPGTRLTVT.

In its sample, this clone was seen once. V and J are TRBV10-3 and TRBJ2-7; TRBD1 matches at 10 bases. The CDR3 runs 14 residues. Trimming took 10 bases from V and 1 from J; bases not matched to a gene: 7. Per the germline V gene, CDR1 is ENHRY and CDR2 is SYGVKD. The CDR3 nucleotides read TGTGCCACCTGGCCGGGACAGGGGTCCTACGAGCAGTACTTC. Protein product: CATWPGQGSYEQYF.

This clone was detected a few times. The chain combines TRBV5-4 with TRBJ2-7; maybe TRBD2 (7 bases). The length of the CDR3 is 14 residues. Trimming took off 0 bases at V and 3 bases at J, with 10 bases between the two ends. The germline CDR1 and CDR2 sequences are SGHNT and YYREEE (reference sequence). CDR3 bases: TGTGCCAGCAGCTTGGGGGGAGGGGGCTACGAGCAGTACTTC. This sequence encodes CASSLGGGGYEQYF.

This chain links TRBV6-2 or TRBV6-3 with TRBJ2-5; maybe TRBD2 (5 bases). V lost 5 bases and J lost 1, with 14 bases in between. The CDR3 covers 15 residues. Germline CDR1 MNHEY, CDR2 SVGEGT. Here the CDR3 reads CASSAASIGQETQYF. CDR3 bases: TGTGCCAGCAGTGCCGCTAGCATTGGCCAAGAGACCCAGTACTTC.

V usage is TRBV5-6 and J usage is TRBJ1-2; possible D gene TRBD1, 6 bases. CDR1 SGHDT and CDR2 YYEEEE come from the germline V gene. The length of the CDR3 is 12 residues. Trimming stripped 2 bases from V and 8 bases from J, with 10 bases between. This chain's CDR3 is CASSFTGSGYTF. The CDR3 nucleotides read TGTGCCAGCAGCTTCACAGGGTCGGGCTACACCTTC.

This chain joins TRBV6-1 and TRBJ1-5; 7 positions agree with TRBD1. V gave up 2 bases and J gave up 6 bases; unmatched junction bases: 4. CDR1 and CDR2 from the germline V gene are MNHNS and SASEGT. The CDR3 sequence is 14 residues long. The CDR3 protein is CASSERQGGQPQHF. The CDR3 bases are TGTGCCAGCAGTGAACGGCAGGGGGGTCAGCCCCAGCATTTT.

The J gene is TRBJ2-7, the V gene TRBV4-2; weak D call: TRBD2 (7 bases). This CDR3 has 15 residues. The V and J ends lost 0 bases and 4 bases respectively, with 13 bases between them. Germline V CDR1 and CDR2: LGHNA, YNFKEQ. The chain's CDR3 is CASSQESGGAYEQYF. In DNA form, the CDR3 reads TGTGCCAGCAGCCAAGAAAGTGGGGGGGCTTACGAGCAGTACTTC.

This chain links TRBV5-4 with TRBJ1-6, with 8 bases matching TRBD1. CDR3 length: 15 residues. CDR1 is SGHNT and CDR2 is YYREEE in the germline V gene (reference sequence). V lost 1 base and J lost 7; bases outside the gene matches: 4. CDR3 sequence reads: CASSLLAGGNSPLHF. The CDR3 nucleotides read TGTGCCAGCAGCTTGCTCGCAGGGGGCAATTCACCCCTCCACTTT. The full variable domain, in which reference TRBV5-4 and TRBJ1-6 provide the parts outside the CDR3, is ETGVTQSPTHLIKTRGQQVTLRCSSQSGHNTVSWYQQALGQGPQFIFQYYREEENGRGNFPPRFSGLQFPNYSSELNVNALELDDSALYLCASSLLAGGNSPLHFGNGTRLTVT.

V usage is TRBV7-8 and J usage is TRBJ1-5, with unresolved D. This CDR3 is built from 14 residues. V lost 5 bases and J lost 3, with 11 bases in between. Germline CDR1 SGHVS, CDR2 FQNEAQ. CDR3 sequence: CASSPILPNQPQHF. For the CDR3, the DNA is TGTGCCAGCAGCCCGATACTGCCCAATCAGCCCCAGCATTTT.

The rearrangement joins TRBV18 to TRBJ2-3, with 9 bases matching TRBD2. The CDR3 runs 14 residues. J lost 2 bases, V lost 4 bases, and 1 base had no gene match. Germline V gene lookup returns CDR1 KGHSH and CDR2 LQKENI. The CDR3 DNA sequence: TGTGCCAGCTCACGACTAGCGGACACAGATACGCAGTATTTT. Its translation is CASSRLADTDTQYF. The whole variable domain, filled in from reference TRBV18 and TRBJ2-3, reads NAGVMQNPRHLVRRRGQEARLRCSPMKGHSHVYWYRQLPEEGLKFMVYLQKENIIDESGMPKERFSAEFPKEGPSILRIQQVVRGDSAAYFCASSRLADTDTQYFGPGTRLTVL.

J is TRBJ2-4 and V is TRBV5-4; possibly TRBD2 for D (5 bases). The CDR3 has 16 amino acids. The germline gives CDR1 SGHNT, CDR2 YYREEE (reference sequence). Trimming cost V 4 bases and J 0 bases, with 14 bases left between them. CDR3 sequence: CASSPDSSLAKNIQYF. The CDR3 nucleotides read TGTGCCAGCAGCCCGGACTCAAGTTTAGCCAAAAACATTCAGTACTTC.

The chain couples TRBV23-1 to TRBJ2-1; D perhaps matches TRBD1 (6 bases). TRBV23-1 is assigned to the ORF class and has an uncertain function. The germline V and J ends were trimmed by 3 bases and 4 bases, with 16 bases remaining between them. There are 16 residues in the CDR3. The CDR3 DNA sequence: TGCGCCAGCAGTCACTTCGACAGGAGTGGATACAATGAGCAGTTCTTC. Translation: CASSHFDRSGYNEQFF.

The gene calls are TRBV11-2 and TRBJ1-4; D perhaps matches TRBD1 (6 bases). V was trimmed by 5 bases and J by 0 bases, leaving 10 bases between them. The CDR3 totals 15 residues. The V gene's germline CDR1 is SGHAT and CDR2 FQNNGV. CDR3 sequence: CASSLNRATNEKLFF. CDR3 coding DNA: TGTGCCAGCAGCCTAAACAGGGCAACTAATGAAAAACTGTTTTTT.

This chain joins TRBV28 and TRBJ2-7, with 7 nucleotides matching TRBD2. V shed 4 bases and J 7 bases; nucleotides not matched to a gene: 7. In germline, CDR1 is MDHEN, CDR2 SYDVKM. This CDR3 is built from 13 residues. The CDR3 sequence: CASSWWGGREQYF. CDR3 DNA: TGTGCCAGCAGTTGGTGGGGGGGAAGGGAGCAGTACTTC.